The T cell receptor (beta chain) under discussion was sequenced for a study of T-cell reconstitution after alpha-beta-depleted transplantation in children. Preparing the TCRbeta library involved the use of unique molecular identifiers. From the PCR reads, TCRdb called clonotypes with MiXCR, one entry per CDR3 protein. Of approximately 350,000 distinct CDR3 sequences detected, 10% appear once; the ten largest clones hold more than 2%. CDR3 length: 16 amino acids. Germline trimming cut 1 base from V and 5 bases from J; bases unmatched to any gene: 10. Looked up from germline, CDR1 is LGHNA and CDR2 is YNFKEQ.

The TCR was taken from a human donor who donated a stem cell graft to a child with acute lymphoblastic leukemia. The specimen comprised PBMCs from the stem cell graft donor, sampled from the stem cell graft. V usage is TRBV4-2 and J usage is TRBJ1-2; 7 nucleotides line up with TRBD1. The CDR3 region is CASSQGGHDREYGYTF. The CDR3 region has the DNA TGTGCCAGCAGCCAAGGGGGCCACGACAGGGAATATGGCTACACCTTC.